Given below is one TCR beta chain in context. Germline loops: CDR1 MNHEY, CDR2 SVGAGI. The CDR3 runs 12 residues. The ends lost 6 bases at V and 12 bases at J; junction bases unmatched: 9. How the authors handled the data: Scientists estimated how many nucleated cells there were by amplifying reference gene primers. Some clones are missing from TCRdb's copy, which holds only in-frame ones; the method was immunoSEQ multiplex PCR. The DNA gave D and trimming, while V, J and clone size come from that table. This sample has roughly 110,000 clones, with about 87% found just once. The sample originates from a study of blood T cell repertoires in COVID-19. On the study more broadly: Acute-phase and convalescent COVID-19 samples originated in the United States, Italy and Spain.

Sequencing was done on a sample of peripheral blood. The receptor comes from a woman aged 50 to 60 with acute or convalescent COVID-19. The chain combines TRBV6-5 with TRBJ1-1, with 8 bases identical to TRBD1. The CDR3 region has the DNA TGTGCCAGCAGCCCGAACAGGGGGACGTCTTTCTTT. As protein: CASSPNRGTSFF.